This T cell receptor beta chain was sequenced during a study of yellow fever vaccine responses in identical twins. Study-wide results and limits: Vaccine-induced T cell responses in twins were reportedly observed to appear partly convergent, partly personalized.

TCRdb re-analysed the RT-PCR reads in MiXCR, keeping a single row per CDR3 protein. The sample yields approximately 15,000 distinct CDR3 sequences, approximately 84% seen once. About this clonotype itself: The target antigen is unknown.

The sequence was obtained from a woman aged 18-30 years who received the yellow fever vaccine. Sequencing was performed on T cells from blood (PBMCs), unsorted or a sorted subset (not recorded which), taken before or after yellow fever vaccination (not recorded which).

CDR3 region: CASSLKRNSYEQYF. The CDR3 nucleotides read TGTGCCAGCAGCCTAAAAAGGAACTCCTACGAGCAGTACTTC. The chain is built from TRBV7-3 and TRBJ2-7; D not certain. In germline, CDR1 is SGHTA, CDR2 FQGTGA. The CDR3 covers 14 residues. V gave up 5 bases and J gave up 0 bases, with 11 bases separating them.